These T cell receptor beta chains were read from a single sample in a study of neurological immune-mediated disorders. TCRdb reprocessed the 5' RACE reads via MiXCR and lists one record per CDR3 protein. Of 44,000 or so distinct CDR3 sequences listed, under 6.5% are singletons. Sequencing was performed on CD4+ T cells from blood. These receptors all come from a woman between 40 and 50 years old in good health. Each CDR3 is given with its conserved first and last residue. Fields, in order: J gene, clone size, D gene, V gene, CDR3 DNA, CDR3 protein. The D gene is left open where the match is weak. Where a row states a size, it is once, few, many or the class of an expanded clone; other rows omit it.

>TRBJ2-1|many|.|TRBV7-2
TGTGCCAGCAGCCCGCCGGTGGGGGAGCAGTTCTTC
CASSPPVGEQFF
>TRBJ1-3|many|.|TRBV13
TGTGCCAGCAGCACCAGAGGGGGGCCTGGAAACACCATATATTTT
CASSTRGGPGNTIYF
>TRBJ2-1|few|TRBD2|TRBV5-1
TGCGCCAGCAGCTTACATCAGCGGGAGGGCCTGGTCAATGAGCAGTTCTTC
CASSLHQREGLVNEQFF
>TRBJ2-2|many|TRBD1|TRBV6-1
TGTGCCAGCAGGCCCGACAGGGGGCAAACCGGGGAGCTGTTTTTT
CASRPDRGQTGELFF
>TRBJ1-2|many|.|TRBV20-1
TGCAGTGCTAGCGGGGGCGTCGGCTATGGCTACACCTTC
CSASGGVGYGYTF
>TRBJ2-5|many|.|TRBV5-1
TGCGCCAGCAGCTTACAGGGAGGAGAGACCCAGTACTTC
CASSLQGGETQYF
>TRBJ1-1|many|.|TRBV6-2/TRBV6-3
TGTGCCAGCAGTTACTCGACCGGGGGGGGCGAAGCTTTCTTT
CASSYSTGGGEAFF
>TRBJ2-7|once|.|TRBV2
TGTGCCAGCAGTGAAAGGTTGGGGCCGGGGGGCACCTACGAGCAGTACTTC
CASSERLGPGGTYEQYF
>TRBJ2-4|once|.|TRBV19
TGTGCCAGTAGTAACCCGGGGACCTTAGCCAAAAACATTCAGTACTTC
CASSNPGTLAKNIQYF
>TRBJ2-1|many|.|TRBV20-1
TGCAGTGCCACCAAAGGGACTGGGTCCTACAATGAGCAGTTCTTC
CSATKGTGSYNEQFF
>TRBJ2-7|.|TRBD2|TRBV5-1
TGCGCCAGCAGCCAGCGGGGGACCTACGAGCAGTACTTC
CASSQRGTYEQYF
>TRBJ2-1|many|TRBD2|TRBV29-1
TGCAGCGCCGTTGCTCCGGTGGGAGGGAGCTCCTACAATGAGCAGTTCTTC
CSAVAPVGGSSYNEQFF